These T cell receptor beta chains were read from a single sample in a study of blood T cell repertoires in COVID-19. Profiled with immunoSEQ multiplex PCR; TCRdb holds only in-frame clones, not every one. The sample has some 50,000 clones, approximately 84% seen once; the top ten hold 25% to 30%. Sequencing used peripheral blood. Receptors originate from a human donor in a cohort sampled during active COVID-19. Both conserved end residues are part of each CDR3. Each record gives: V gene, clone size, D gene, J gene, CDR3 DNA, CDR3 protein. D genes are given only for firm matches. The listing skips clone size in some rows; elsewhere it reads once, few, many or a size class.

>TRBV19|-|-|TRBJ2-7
TGTGCCAGTAAGTCCGGACAGTCCTACGAGCAGTACTTC
CASKSGQSYEQYF
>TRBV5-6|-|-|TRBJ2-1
TGTGCCAGCAGCTTGGCCCTTTCAGGGCCCGACGAGCAGTTCTTC
CASSLALSGPDEQFF
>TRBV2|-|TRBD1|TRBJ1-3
TGTGCCAGCAGAGGAAGGTTCGGTGACAGGGGCTCTGGAAACACCATATATTTT
CASRGRFGDRGSGNTIYF
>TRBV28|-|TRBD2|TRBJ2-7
TGTGCCAGCAGACCCGGGACTAGCGCGAGCTCCTACGAGCAGTACTTC
CASRPGTSASSYEQYF
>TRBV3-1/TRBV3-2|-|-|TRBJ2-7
TGTGCCAGCAGCCCAATAAGCCCACCGGGATACGAGCAGTACTTC
CASSPISPPGYEQYF
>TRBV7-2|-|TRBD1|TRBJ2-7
TGTGCCAGCAGCGGTATCGGGACAGGCTACGAGCAGTACTTC
CASSGIGTGYEQYF
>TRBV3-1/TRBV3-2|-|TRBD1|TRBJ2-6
TGTGCCAGCAGCCAACCAGGGGGCAGGGGGGCCAACGTCCTGACTTTC
CASSQPGGRGANVLTF
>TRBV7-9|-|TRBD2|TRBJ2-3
TGTGCCAGCAGCCCCCGGGACTACCGGCGGGCAGATACGCAGTATTTT
CASSPRDYRRADTQYF
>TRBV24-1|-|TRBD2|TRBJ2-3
TGTGCCACCAGTGATGCTCTAGCGGGGGGCACAGATACGCAGTATTTT
CATSDALAGGTDTQYF
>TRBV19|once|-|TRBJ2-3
TGTGCCAGTAGTAAAAGGGGGCGGGACCGCACAGATACGCAGTATTTT
CASSKRGRDRTDTQYF
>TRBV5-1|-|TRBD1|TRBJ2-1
TGCGCCAGCAGCTTGCAACAGGGGGCCGGCGGGGAGCAGTTCTTC
CASSLQQGAGGEQFF
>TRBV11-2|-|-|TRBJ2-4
TGTGCCAGCAGCTTAGATGGTGGTAGCTTAGCCAAAAACATTCAGTACTTC
CASSLDGGSLAKNIQYF
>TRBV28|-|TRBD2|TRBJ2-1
TGTGCCAGCAGTTTCTGGCGGGGGGGGATGAACAATGAGCAGTTCTTC
CASSFWRGGMNNEQFF
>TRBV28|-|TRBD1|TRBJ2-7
TGTGCCAGCAGTTCGGGACAGAGCTACGAGCAGTACTTC
CASSSGQSYEQYF
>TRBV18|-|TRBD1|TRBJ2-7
TGTGCCAGCTCACCAGGGACAGGGAGTCTTAGGGAGCAGTACTTC
CASSPGTGSLREQYF
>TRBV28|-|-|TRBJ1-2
TGTGCCAGCAGTTTACAGGGGATGGGCTACACCTTC
CASSLQGMGYTF